A selection of T cell receptor beta chains follows, all from one sample in a study of T cells in Graves' hyperthyroidism and ophthalmopathy. Each CDR3 protein is one row after TCRdb ran MiXCR on the multiplex PCR reads. There are about half a million distinct CDR3 sequences in the sample; 20% occur only once, and roughly 47% lies in the top ten. Sequences were obtained from blood. Receptors were obtained from a middle-aged man with Graves' ophthalmopathy. Both conserved end residues are part of each CDR3. D genes are given only for firm matches. The size field is filled for only some rows; it gives once, few, many or a size class.

j_gene	v_gene	d_gene	abundance	CDR3nt	CDR3aa
TRBJ2-2	TRBV28	.	many	TGTGCCAGCAGTTTCATGATACAGATAGGCACCGGGGAGCTGTTTTTT	CASSFMIQIGTGELFF
TRBJ2-5	TRBV27	.	.	TGTGCCACCCGTACTGGACAGATATTCCAAGAGACCCAGTACTTC	CATRTGQIFQETQYF
TRBJ2-1	TRBV11-2	.	many	TGTGCCAGCAGCTTAGAATTGATCTCCTACAATGAGCAGTTCTTC	CASSLELISYNEQFF
TRBJ2-1	TRBV12-3/TRBV12-4	.	few	TGTGCCAGCACCTGGGGGGGGGCAGACAATGAGCAGTTCTTC	CASTWGGADNEQFF
TRBJ1-3	TRBV6-1	.	few	TGTGCCAGCAGCGAACCTCAGGGGCTCTCTGGAAACACCATATATTTT	CASSEPQGLSGNTIYF
TRBJ2-5	TRBV2	TRBD2	many	TGTGCCAGCAGTCCGGTGGGACTAGCGGGCCTGCAAGAGACCCAGTACTTC	CASSPVGLAGLQETQYF
TRBJ1-2	TRBV20-1	.	.	TGCAGTGCTAGAGACAGCTATGGCTACACCTTC	CSARDSYGYTF
TRBJ2-3	TRBV20-1	.	many	TGCAGTGCTAAGGGACCAGCGGGCACAGATACGCAGTATTTT	CSAKGPAGTDTQYF
TRBJ2-1	TRBV6-2/TRBV6-3	.	.	TGTGCCAGCAATTTCAGGGGTAATACCCATGAGCAGTTCTTC	CASNFRGNTHEQFF
TRBJ2-2	TRBV19	TRBD1	.	TGTGCCAGTAGTCTATGGGACAGGGGCCCCCGGGACACCGGGGAGCTGTTTTTT	CASSLWDRGPRDTGELFF
TRBJ1-2	TRBV6-1	.	few	TGTGCCAGCAGTTACGGGGGTCAGGCCCAGGGCTACACCTTC	CASSYGGQAQGYTF
TRBJ1-2	TRBV12-3/TRBV12-4	TRBD1	many	TGTGCCAGCAGTCCGGGACAGGGGGGCCTCTATGGCTACACCTTC	CASSPGQGGLYGYTF
TRBJ2-7	TRBV12-3/TRBV12-4	TRBD1	many	TGTGCCAGCAGCAAGAGACAGGGGGGTCCCTACGAGCAGTACTTC	CASSKRQGGPYEQYF
TRBJ2-7	TRBV11-2	.	many	TGTGCCAGCACCTTAATCCCCTACGAGCAGTACTTC	CASTLIPYEQYF
TRBJ2-7	TRBV18	TRBD1	few	TGTGCCAGCTCACACACCGGGACAGGATTCTACGAGCAGTACTTC	CASSHTGTGFYEQYF
TRBJ2-1	TRBV27	TRBD2	few	TGTGCCAGCAGTACCACTAGCGACCCTGAGTTCTTC	CASSTTSDPEFF
TRBJ2-7	TRBV24-1	.	.	TGTGCCACCAGTGACGGTCACCAAAAAGGGCACGAGCAGTACTTC	CATSDGHQKGHEQYF
TRBJ2-1	TRBV7-3	.	.	TGTGCCAGCAGCTCGGGACGGGTGGTGGATGAGCAGTTCTTC	CASSSGRVVDEQFF
TRBJ2-7	TRBV11-2	.	many	TGTGCCAGCAGCTTAATAGGGGGGGACTCCTACGAGCAGTACTTC	CASSLIGGDSYEQYF
TRBJ2-7	TRBV27	.	few	TGTGCCAGCAGGGACCTCCACAACGAGCAGTACTTC	CASRDLHNEQYF
TRBJ1-4	TRBV11-2	TRBD1	.	TGTGCCAGCAGCTGGGGTCGACAGGGAGGGAATGAAAAACTGTTTTTT	CASSWGRQGGNEKLFF
TRBJ2-7	TRBV5-4	.	few	TGTGCCAGCAGCTTGGAGGGCGTTCCCTACGAGCAGTACTTC	CASSLEGVPYEQYF
TRBJ2-1	TRBV29-1	TRBD2	.	TGCAGCGTTGTAAGTTTGGGGACTAGCGGGAGATGGAGCTCTTACAATGAGCAGTTCTTC	CSVVSLGTSGRWSSYNEQFF
TRBJ1-1	TRBV7-8	.	few	TGTGCCAGCAGCAAAAAACAGGGTGGCACTGAAGCTTTCTTT	CASSKKQGGTEAFF
TRBJ1-6	TRBV20-1	.	few	TGCAGTGCTAGTAGGCCTGGAGGGAATTCACCCCTCCACTTT	CSASRPGGNSPLHF